This T cell receptor beta chain was observed in a study of blood T cell repertoires in COVID-19. Turning to the study itself: Both acute and convalescent COVID-19 samples were obtained from the United States, Italy and Spain.

This CDR3 is built from 14 residues. Per germline, CDR1 MNHEY and CDR2 SVGAGI. V was shortened by 10 bases and J by 2 bases, with 18 bases between the two germline ends. Method: immunoSEQ multiplex PCR; TCRdb's copy keeps in-frame clones and lacks some. Counted here are about 39,000 clones, approximately 96% occurring once; the ten biggest clones make up under 5%. This clonotype originated in a human donor with active COVID-19. The donor label of this sample is uncertain. The material sequenced was peripheral blood. The rearrangement uses TRBV6-5 and TRBJ2-7; tentatively, D is TRBD1 (6 bases). CDR3 DNA: TGTGCCACCAGAGACGGACAGACAGCCTACGAGCAGTACTTC. Protein product: CATRDGQTAYEQYF.